This T cell receptor (beta chain) was profiled in a study of blood T cell repertoires in COVID-19. Across the whole study: Spain, Italy and the United States supplied samples that represented acute and convalescent COVID-19. PBMCs, B-cell-depleted T cells, or T cells provided the cDNA or gDNA that made up the material.

The CDR3 covers 14 residues. Trimming took 7 bases from V and 12 from J; bases not matched to a gene: 13. Germline CDR1 MDHEN, CDR2 SYDVKM. Authors' processing steps: Nucleated cell number was recorded as an estimate derived from reference gene primer amplification. Method: immunoSEQ multiplex PCR; TCRdb's copy keeps in-frame clones and lacks some. D and trimming were read from the DNA, whereas the V and J calls and clone size are those reported in that table. This sample yields 65,000 or so clones, of which around 90% are seen a single time; over 9.5% belongs to the top ten. The origin of this receptor is a human donor with acute or convalescent COVID-19. The donor label of this sample is uncertain. The chain recombines TRBV28 with TRBJ2-4; 9 nucleotides align to TRBD1. The sequencing input was peripheral blood. The CDR3 spells CASTPLGTGRRQYF. CDR3 DNA: TGTGCCAGCACCCCCCTCGGGACAGGGAGACGTCAGTACTTC.